These 23 T cell receptor beta chains originate from one sample sequenced in a study of T cells in Graves' hyperthyroidism and ophthalmopathy. Amplification of TCR beta CDR3 regions used RNA as the template. TCR CDR3 regions were first amplified by RT-PCR with HTBI primers. TCRdb re-called the multiplex PCR reads through MiXCR, storing one row per CDR3 protein. In the table there are about 350,000 distinct CDR3 sequences, about 15% of which are singletons. Material: blood. All receptors derive from a woman aged 30 to 39 with Graves' hyperthyroidism.

This clonotype was detected many times. The V gene is TRBV7-8, the J gene TRBJ2-7, with D possibly being TRBD2 (5 bases). Trimming took 0 bases from V and 2 from J, leaving 11 bases between them. The CDR3 runs to 15 residues. Germline values: CDR1 SGHVS, CDR2 FQNEAQ. CDR3 sequence reads: CASSLAHGETYEQYF. In nucleotides, the CDR3 is TGTGCCAGCAGCTTAGCACACGGGGAAACCTACGAGCAGTACTTC.

This clonotype showed up just once. The chain links TRBV9 to TRBJ2-3; 9 bases are shared with TRBD1. V lost 3 bases and J lost 4; bases outside the gene matches: 9. Per germline, CDR1 SGDLS and CDR2 YYNGEE. This CDR3 comprises 16 residues. The CDR3 DNA reads as TGTGCCAGCAGCGCGGGACAGGGAAGTTGGGCAGATACGCAGTATTTT. Translation: CASSAGQGSWADTQYF.

This clonotype appeared a few times. A read error is possible here, since a much larger clone lies one base away. J is TRBJ1-2 and V is TRBV2; perhaps TRBD1 as D (5 bases). In germline, CDR1 is SNHLY, CDR2 FYNNEI. Trimming stripped 2 bases from V and 11 bases from J, with 21 bases between. There are 15 residues in the CDR3. CDR3: CASSESQGRPRGYTF. The DNA for the CDR3 is TGTGCCAGCAGTGAAAGTCAGGGACGGCCGCGTGGTTACACCTTC.

Ten or more counts support this clonotype. The chain joins TRBV12-3 or TRBV12-4 to TRBJ2-1; D may be TRBD2 (6 bases). CDR3 size: 14 residues. V was trimmed by 1 base and J by 9 bases, leaving 13 bases between them. The CDR3 reads CASSLGKRAGEQFF. CDR3 DNA: TGTGCCAGCAGTTTAGGTAAACGAGCGGGTGAGCAGTTCTTC.

The chain joins TRBV6-2 or TRBV6-3 to TRBJ2-2, with D possibly matching TRBD2 (5 bases). Trimming shortened V by 6 bases and J by 1 base, and 9 bases separated the two germline ends. Germline V lookup: CDR1 MNHEY, CDR2 SVGEGT. The CDR3 extends over 14 amino acids. The CDR3 reads CASRGLENTGELFF. CDR3 bases: TGTGCCAGCAGAGGACTTGAGAACACCGGGGAGCTGTTTTTT.

This clonotype was seen only a few times. This could be a read error, since a much larger clone is one nucleotide away. The chain links TRBV12-3 or TRBV12-4 to TRBJ1-2; 7 bases match TRBD1. The CDR3 has 14 residues. Trimming cost V 6 bases and J 5 bases; bases outside gene matches: 9. The CDR3: CASRWIGGTYGYTF. CDR3 coding DNA: TGTGCCAGCAGGTGGATAGGGGGCACTTATGGCTACACCTTC.

This clonotype showed up many times. The chain links TRBV5-1 to TRBJ2-2; 7 bases are a match to TRBD1. CDR1 SGHRS and CDR2 YFSETQ come from the germline V gene. This CDR3 spans 15 amino acids. V was clipped by 7 bases and J by 7 bases; unmatched bases: 13. The CDR3 reads CASPDRVGESGELFF. CDR3 bases: TGCGCCAGCCCCGACAGGGTCGGTGAGAGCGGGGAGCTGTTTTTT.

This clonotype has only a few counts. This chain joins TRBV5-1 and TRBJ2-7; 11 positions match TRBD2. Germline V CDR1 and CDR2: SGHRS, YFSETQ. This CDR3 region has 15 residues. Germline trimming cut 8 bases from V and 1 base from J; bases unmatched to any gene: 8. The CDR3 DNA follows: TGCGCCAGTAAAATAGCGGGAGGGCCATCCTACGAGCAGTACTTC. Its translation: CASKIAGGPSYEQYF.

This clonotype was observed a few times. CDR3 DNA sequence: TGCGCCAGCCGGGACGCGACCTCTCTACGGGCCAACGTCCTGACTTTC. Encoded protein: CASRDATSLRANVLTF. This chain joins TRBV4-1 and TRBJ2-6; D is tentatively TRBD1 or TRBD2 (5 bases each). The CDR3 is 16 amino acids. V dropped 8 bases and J dropped 5 bases, with 19 bases sitting between them. Looked up from germline, CDR1 is MGHRA and CDR2 is YSYEKL.

The J gene is TRBJ1-5, the V gene TRBV10-3; D not certain. Trimming removed 3 bases at V and 7 bases at J, with 10 bases between. This CDR3 contains 13 residues. The V gene's germline CDR1 is ENHRY and CDR2 SYGVKD. The CDR3 is CAISEVVRQPQHF. The CDR3 nucleotides are TGTGCCATCAGTGAAGTCGTCCGGCAGCCCCAGCATTTT.

This clonotype showed up just a few times. This chain joins TRBV20-1 and TRBJ2-7; 9 nucleotides line up with TRBD1. The CDR3 totals 15 residues. CDR1 is DFQATT, CDR2 SNEGSKA, per germline (reference sequence). V lost 5 bases, J lost 5 bases, and 13 bases stayed unmatched. CDR3 sequence (DNA): TGCAGTGCTCACCAGACCGGGACAGGGACCCACGAGCAGTACTTC. It codes for CSAHQTGTGTHEQYF.

This sequence joins TRBV30 and TRBJ2-1; D gene unclear. The CDR3 sequence is 14 residues long. Germline lookup yields CDR1 GTSNPN and CDR2 SVGIG (reference sequence). V was shortened by 3 bases and J by 6 bases, with 15 bases between the two germline ends. The DNA of the CDR3 is TGTGCCTGGAGGGGCCTCAGGTCTCTCAATGAGCAGTTCTTC. Its protein product is CAWRGLRSLNEQFF.

This clonotype was detected a few times. The chain couples TRBV3-1 to TRBJ2-1; 10 bases agree with TRBD2. V dropped 2 bases and J dropped 10; count of bases not matched to a gene: 8. Germline V gives CDR1 LGHDT, CDR2 YNNKEL (reference sequence). The CDR3 extends over 15 amino acids. Here the CDR3 reads CASSQPSGRAWEQFF. The CDR3 region has the DNA TGTGCCAGCAGCCAACCGAGCGGGAGGGCGTGGGAGCAGTTCTTC.

This clonotype was detected a few times. The chain joins TRBV6-6 to TRBJ2-7; possible D gene TRBD1, 6 bases. This CDR3 contains 16 residues. The V end lost 2 bases, the J end lost 1 base, and 15 bases lay between the germline ends. Germline loops: CDR1 MNHNY, CDR2 SVGAGI (reference sequence). The CDR3 nucleotides are TGTGCCAGCAGTTACAACACAGGGTTGAGTTCCTACGAGCAGTACTTC. This codes for CASSYNTGLSSYEQYF.

There are a few counts of this clonotype. V usage is TRBV20-1 and J usage is TRBJ2-7, with 8 bases matching TRBD2. The CDR3 length is 14 residues. With 4 bases clipped from V and 2 bases from J, the junction kept 7 bases outside the gene matches. Germline-derived CDR1 and CDR2 are DFQATT and SNEGSKA (reference sequence). The CDR3 coding sequence is TGCAGTGCTACAACTCAGCGGGGGACCTACGAGCAGTACTTC. Its translation: CSATTQRGTYEQYF.

The table lists this clonotype with many counts. This chain uses TRBV29-1 with TRBJ1-1, with 7 bases lining up with TRBD1. The ends lost 6 bases at V and 6 bases at J; junction bases unmatched: 7. CDR1 is SQVTM, CDR2 ANQGSEA, per germline. The length of the CDR3 is 12 residues. CDR3 sequence reads: CSVATQGAEAFF. The CDR3 DNA reads TGCAGCGTGGCGACCCAGGGGGCTGAAGCTTTCTTT.

This clonotype was seen many times. The chain is built from TRBV2 and TRBJ2-3, with D possibly TRBD1 on 5 matching bases. Germline loops: CDR1 SNHLY, CDR2 FYNNEI. The CDR3 covers 14 residues. V lost 8 bases and J 3 bases, leaving 15 bases between the germline ends. This CDR3 reads CASLGQFGTDTQYF. As DNA, the CDR3 is TGTGCCAGCCTGGGGCAGTTTGGTACAGATACGCAGTATTTT.

This clonotype occurred many times. The genes are TRBV28 and TRBJ1-3; no definite D call. With 6 bases removed from V and 0 bases from J, the gap between germline ends came to 9 bases. The CDR3 is made up of 14 amino acids. The germline gives CDR1 MDHEN, CDR2 SYDVKM. CDR3 sequence: CASSSSSSGNTIYF. In DNA form, the CDR3 reads TGTGCCAGCAGCTCCAGCAGCTCTGGAAACACCATATATTTT. The whole variable domain, remainder taken from reference TRBV28 and TRBJ1-3, is DVKVTQSSRYLVKRTGEKVFLECVQDMDHENMFWYRQDPGLGLRLIYFSYDVKMKEKGDIPEGYSVSREKKERFSLILESASTNQTSMYLCASSSSSSGNTIYFGEGSWLTVV.

This chain uses TRBV5-1 with TRBJ1-1; maybe TRBD1 (5 bases). Per the germline V gene, CDR1 is SGHRS and CDR2 is YFSETQ. The germline V and J ends were trimmed by 4 bases and 3 bases, with 16 bases remaining between them. The CDR3 runs 15 residues. This chain's CDR3 is CASSVSVGADTEAFF. The CDR3 DNA is TGCGCCAGCAGCGTGTCCGTAGGGGCGGACACTGAAGCTTTCTTT.

This sequence joins TRBV3-1 and TRBJ1-1; D remains unclear. V shed 3 bases and J shed 0 bases, with 8 bases lying between them. The CDR3 loop spans 14 amino acids. Germline lookup yields CDR1 LGHDT and CDR2 YNNKEL (reference sequence). CDR3: CASSHNSLNTEAFF. DNA for the CDR3: TGTGCCAGCAGCCACAATTCTTTGAACACTGAAGCTTTCTTT.

This clonotype was counted at least ten times. The V call is TRBV20-1, the J call TRBJ2-5; maybe TRBD2 (6 bases). This CDR3 is built from 14 residues. V dropped 4 bases and J dropped 7 bases, with 19 bases sitting between them. Per the germline V gene, CDR1 is DFQATT and CDR2 is SNEGSKA (reference sequence). In nucleotides, the CDR3 is TGCAGTGCTATAGGACTCACCTACGGGGGGACCCAGTACTTC. It codes for CSAIGLTYGGTQYF.

The rearrangement links TRBV20-1 to TRBJ2-3; possibly TRBD2 for D (6 bases). The length of the CDR3 is 14 residues. Germline CDR1 and CDR2: DFQATT and SNEGSKA (reference sequence). With 7 bases removed from V and 6 bases from J, the gap between germline ends came to 20 bases. CDR3 in DNA: TGCAGTGTCCCGGGACCGGGAGAAGCGGATACGCAGTATTTT. This sequence encodes CSVPGPGEADTQYF.

This clonotype was detected many times. The genes are TRBV12-5 and TRBJ1-1; D remains ambiguous. The germline V gene has CDR1 LGHNT and CDR2 FRNRAP. The CDR3 covers 13 residues. With 2 bases removed from V and 1 base from J, the gap between germline ends came to 5 bases. CDR3 region: CASGLRENTEAFF. The DNA for the CDR3 is TGTGCTAGTGGTTTGAGGGAGAACACTGAAGCTTTCTTT.